The sequence of this TCR beta chain was determined in a study of PD-1 blockade in classical Hodgkin lymphoma. Remarks on this clone: Its antigen is undetermined.

Here immunoSEQ multiplex PCR was the method, and the copy in TCRdb shows in-frame clones only, minus some. The sample yields roughly 27,000 clones, over 55% seen once. V was trimmed by 7 bases and J by 2 bases, leaving 7 bases between them. Looked up from germline, CDR1 is SGHRS and CDR2 is YFSETQ. This CDR3 is built from 13 residues. Described time point: cycle 4 day 1 (C4D1), after 6 weeks of nivolumab. Each and every patient relapsed after autologous stem cell transplantation, and patients got differing brentuximab vedotin exposure. Points from the study as a whole: Patients starting nivolumab less than 1 year after ASCT had lower diversity and were excluded from later analyses.

This sample comprised peripheral blood mononuclear cells (PBMCs), obtained before the fourth cycle of nivolumab. This chain uses TRBV5-1 with TRBJ2-6; D gene unclear. The clonotype originates from a human donor with classical Hodgkin lymphoma. The CDR3 reads CASSEAGANVLTF. CDR3 nucleotide sequence: TGCGCCAGCTCGGAAGCTGGGGCCAACGTCCTGACTTTC.